One sample yielded the 5 T cell receptor beta chains listed below, sequenced in a study of T cells in Graves' hyperthyroidism and ophthalmopathy. Authors of the study amplified TCR beta CDR3 regions from RNA transcripts. During a first-round RT-PCR of the TCR CDR3, the HTBI primer set was used. TCRdb analysed the multiplex PCR reads with MiXCR anew, one entry per CDR3 protein. The table shows roughly 800,000 distinct CDR3 sequences, with over 35% occurring only once. The sample was blood. These receptors were obtained from a man between 18 and 35 years old with Graves' hyperthyroidism.

In regard to this clonotype: A much larger clone is a single base away; this may be a read error. The chain combines TRBV9 with TRBJ2-2; D is possibly TRBD1 (5 bases). The CDR3 runs to 15 residues. CDR1 and CDR2 from the germline V gene are SGDLS and YYNGEE. The V end was cut by 0 bases, the J end by 5 bases, with 11 bases between. The CDR3 bases are TGTGCCAGCAGCGTAGATGGGGCGAGAACCGGGGAGCTGTTTTTT. Amino acids: CASSVDGARTGELFF.

The rearrangement joins TRBV4-1 to TRBJ2-5, with D possibly being TRBD2 (6 bases). The CDR3 runs 14 residues. Germline values: CDR1 MGHRA, CDR2 YSYEKL. The V end was cut by 1 base, the J end by 5 bases, with 11 bases between. The CDR3 DNA reads as TGCGCCAGCAGCCAAGGGGCGGGAAGGGAGACCCAGTACTTC. Encoded protein: CASSQGAGRETQYF.

The gene calls are TRBV15 and TRBJ2-7; 9 nucleotides match TRBD1. The CDR3 length is 15 residues. Germline V CDR1 and CDR2: LNHNV, YYDKDF (reference sequence). Trimming at V came to 9 bases and at J to 7 bases, leaving 16 bases not matched to a gene. The DNA of the CDR3 is TGTGCCACTCGCAATACGGGACAGGGTGCGGGGGAGCAGTACTTC. Its protein is CATRNTGQGAGEQYF.

Many counts were recorded for this clonotype. The chain combines TRBV7-6 with TRBJ2-7; 8 positions agree with TRBD2. Losses at the gene ends were 4 bases for V and 6 bases for J; bases not matched to a gene: 11. Germline CDR1 and CDR2: SGHVS and FNYEAQ. The CDR3 has 15 amino acids. The CDR3 nucleotides read TGTGCCAGCAGCTCAGAGGACGGGAGGGCCTCCGAGCAGTACTTC. It is translated as CASSSEDGRASEQYF.

This clonotype was found many times. The chain has TRBV29-1 and TRBJ2-7, with 7 bases that match TRBD2. The germline V gene has CDR1 SQVTM and CDR2 ANQGSEA. The length of the CDR3 is 11 residues. V lost 7 bases and J lost 3; bases outside the gene matches: 3. In DNA, the CDR3 is TGCAGCGGGTGGGAGGGCTACGAGCAGTACTTC. The encoded protein is CSGWEGYEQYF.